Each of the 25 T cell receptor beta chains below was sequenced from the same sample in a study of blood T cell repertoires in COVID-19. Measured with immunoSEQ multiplex PCR; TCRdb has only the in-frame clones, and not every one. The top ten hold approximately 16% of the sample, which has about 35,000 clones, around 77% seen once. The sample taken for sequencing was peripheral blood. The receptors were sampled from a human donor in a cohort sampled during active COVID-19.

V is TRBV5-5 and J is TRBJ2-7; 8 nucleotides align to TRBD1. The CDR3 sequence is 16 residues long. Per the germline V gene, CDR1 is SGHKS and CDR2 is YYEKEE (reference sequence). V shed 3 bases and J 3 bases; nucleotides not matched to a gene: 11. Here the CDR3 reads CASSWVFSDRGYEQYF. The CDR3 region has the DNA TGTGCCAGCAGCTGGGTATTTAGCGACAGGGGCTACGAGCAGTACTTC.

This chain uses TRBV6-6 with TRBJ2-2; D gene unclear. This CDR3 has 13 residues. V was cut by 2 bases and J by 2 bases, with 3 bases left in between. Germline CDR1 and CDR2: MNHNY and SVGAGI (reference sequence). The CDR3 DNA reads as TGTGCCAGCAGTTACCTAAACACCGGGGAGCTGTTTTTT. Its translation: CASSYLNTGELFF.

The chain links TRBV7-2 to TRBJ2-2, with 12 bases aligning to TRBD2. Germline V gene data show CDR1 as SGHTA and CDR2 as FQGNSA. The CDR3 has 17 residues. The V segment lost 6 bases and the J segment 4 bases; nucleotides outside the gene matches: 9. DNA for the CDR3: TGTGCCAGCAGACCTTCAGGACTAGCGGGAAGCACCGGGGAGCTGTTTTTT. Protein product: CASRPSGLAGSTGELFF.

This chain connects TRBV7-2 to TRBJ1-2; 7 bases agree with TRBD1. The CDR3 has 14 residues. Germline CDR1 reads SGHTA; CDR2 reads FQGNSA. The V and J ends lost 5 bases and 5 bases, in that order; junction bases with no gene match: 8. CDR3 residues: CASSVWTGFYGYTF. The CDR3 DNA sequence: TGTGCCAGCAGCGTCTGGACAGGCTTTTATGGCTACACCTTC.

The V and J genes are TRBV3-1 (or the pseudogene TRBV3-2) and TRBJ1-2; 7 nucleotides agree with TRBD1. The junction had 3 bases not matched to a gene; V was cut back by 2 bases and J by 6 bases. This CDR3 spans 13 amino acids. CDR1 is LGHDT and CDR2 is YNNKEL in the germline V gene (reference sequence). CDR3 nucleotide sequence: TGTGCCAGCAGCCAAAAAGGGGGCCATGGCTACACCTTC. It translates to CASSQKGGHGYTF.

This clone is a singleton in its sample. The rearrangement joins TRBV7-3 to TRBJ1-1; TRBD1 matches at 7 bases. V was clipped by 3 bases and J by 2 bases; unmatched bases: 3. CDR1 is SGHTA and CDR2 is FQGTGA in the germline V gene. The CDR3 totals 14 residues. CDR3 DNA sequence: TGTGCCAGCAGCTTTTCAGGGGGAAACACTGAAGCTTTCTTT. As protein: CASSFSGGNTEAFF.

The gene calls are TRBV28 and TRBJ2-3; D is perhaps TRBD1 (6 bases). Trimming removed 6 bases at V and 8 bases at J, with 12 bases between. The CDR3 is 12 residues long. In germline, CDR1 is MDHEN, CDR2 SYDVKM. The CDR3 here is CASRSQGSTQYF. The DNA of the CDR3 is TGTGCCAGCAGGTCACAGGGCTCTACGCAGTATTTT.

The chain couples TRBV28 to TRBJ2-3; 13 bases align to TRBD2. CDR3 size: 15 residues. The germline CDR1 and CDR2 sequences are MDHEN and SYDVKM. V lost 6 bases to trimming and J lost 4 bases; unmatched junction nucleotides: 4. The CDR3 is CASRTSGRAPDTQYF. CDR3 coding DNA: TGTGCCAGCAGAACTAGCGGGAGGGCTCCAGATACGCAGTATTTT. The complete variable domain, with remaining parts taken from reference TRBV28 and TRBJ2-3, reads DVKVTQSSRYLVKRTGEKVFLECVQDMDHENMFWYRQDPGLGLRLIYFSYDVKMKEKGDIPEGYSVSREKKERFSLILESASTNQTSMYLCASRTSGRAPDTQYFGPGTRLTVL.

V and J are TRBV9 and TRBJ1-2, with 7 nucleotides matching TRBD1. The V and J ends lost 0 bases and 4 bases, in that order; junction bases with no gene match: 6. The length of the CDR3 is 15 residues. The germline V gene has CDR1 SGDLS and CDR2 YYNGEE. In DNA form, the CDR3 reads TGTGCCAGCAGCGTAGTTGAGGGGGCTCTCTATGGCTACACCTTC. Translating it yields CASSVVEGALYGYTF.

V gene TRBV6-2 or TRBV6-3 combines with J gene TRBJ1-1; TRBD1 aligns across 9 bases. The CDR3 is 14 amino acids. The V gene end was trimmed by 6 bases and the J gene end by 7 bases; junction bases not matched to a gene: 9. The germline V gene encodes CDR1 MNHEY and CDR2 SVGEGT. CDR3 nucleotides: TGTGCCAGCAGCCGCACAGGGGGCTTGGGTGAAGCTTTCTTT. Protein sequence: CASSRTGGLGEAFF.

The count of this clone is one. CDR3 DNA: TGCGCCAGCAGCCAAGATCTACAGTTCTATGGCTACACCTTC. This translates into CASSQDLQFYGYTF. This chain links TRBV4-1 with TRBJ1-2; D uncertain. V lost 0 bases and J lost 4, with 9 bases in between. The germline gives CDR1 MGHRA, CDR2 YSYEKL. The CDR3 is made up of 14 amino acids.

This rearrangement joins TRBV11-2 to TRBJ2-1; TRBD2 matches 8 bases. The CDR3 extends over 16 amino acids. Germline trimming cut 2 bases from V and 4 bases from J; bases unmatched to any gene: 7. Germline V gene sequence: CDR1 SGHAT, CDR2 FQNNGV. The CDR3 nucleotides read TGTGCCAGCAGCTTAACCCAGCGGGAGCGTTACAATGAGCAGTTCTTC. It specifies CASSLTQRERYNEQFF.

V is TRBV6-2 or TRBV6-3 and J is TRBJ2-5; the match to TRBD1 covers 7 bases. CDR1 is MNHEY and CDR2 is SVGEGT in the germline V gene. The trim removed 2 bases at V and 4 bases at J, leaving 4 bases unmatched. The CDR3 consists of 14 residues. CDR3 DNA sequence: TGTGCCAGCAGTTACGCGGACAGGAGAGAGACCCAGTACTTC. It specifies CASSYADRRETQYF.

The CDR3 loop is CASSFRQGADEQYF. DNA for the CDR3: TGTGCCAGCAGCTTTCGTCAGGGGGCGGACGAGCAGTACTTC. The chain joins TRBV7-9 to TRBJ2-7; 8 bases agree with TRBD1. The CDR3 is 14 amino acids. The ends lost 3 bases at V and 5 bases at J; junction bases unmatched: 6. Germline CDR1 SEHNR, CDR2 FQNEAQ (reference sequence).

This clone was seen a handful of times. The chain carries TRBV19 and TRBJ1-1; 7 bases are shared with TRBD1. J was trimmed by 8 bases and V by 4 bases; bases with no gene match: 7. The CDR3 covers 13 residues. Germline assignment: CDR1 LNHDA and CDR2 SQIVND (reference sequence). CDR3 nucleotide sequence: TGTGCCAGTAGTACAGTACGACAGGGAGAAGCTTTCTTT. This encodes CASSTVRQGEAFF.

Only one count was recorded for this clone. The rearrangement uses TRBV6-1 and TRBJ1-6; possibly TRBD1 for D (6 bases). This CDR3 is built from 13 residues. Germline CDR1 and CDR2: MNHNS and SASEGT. V was shortened by 3 bases and J by 9 bases, with 9 bases between the two germline ends. The CDR3 sequence is CASSDRGRSPLHF. Here the CDR3 DNA reads TGTGCCAGCAGTGACAGGGGACGTTCACCCCTCCACTTT.

This clone has just one count. This rearrangement joins TRBV25-1 to TRBJ1-4; D is unresolved. Trimming took off 4 bases at V and 1 base at J, with 10 bases between the two ends. The CDR3 runs to 15 residues. The germline CDR1 and CDR2 sequences are MGHDK and SYGVNS. CDR3 coding DNA: TGTGCCAGCAGTGGTTACAGTGGAACTAATGAAAAACTGTTTTTT. Protein sequence: CASSGYSGTNEKLFF. Full variable domain (rest looked up from reference TRBV25-1 and TRBJ1-4): EADIYQTPRYLVIGTGKKITLECSQTMGHDKMYWYQQDPGMELHLIHYSYGVNSTEKGDLSSESTVSRIRTEHFPLTLESARPSHTSQYLCASSGYSGTNEKLFFGSGTQLSVL.

The V gene is TRBV29-1, the J gene TRBJ1-5; D gene ambiguous. The length of the CDR3 is 12 residues. Germline-derived CDR1 and CDR2 are SQVTM and ANQGSEA. Trimming shortened V by 6 bases and J by 1 base, and 7 bases separated the two germline ends. As DNA, the CDR3 is TGCAGCGTGTACAGAAGCAATCAGCCCCAGCATTTT. Translating gives CSVYRSNQPQHF.

The chain links TRBV7-2 to TRBJ2-7; maybe TRBD1 (6 bases). CDR3 length: 16 residues. Trimming shortened V by 5 bases and J by 6 bases, and 23 bases separated the two germline ends. Germline assignment: CDR1 SGHTA and CDR2 FQGNSA. The CDR3 loop is CASSQNLQGGFSEQYF. DNA for the CDR3: TGTGCCAGCAGCCAAAATTTACAGGGTGGGTTCAGCGAGCAGTACTTC.

V gene TRBV6-6 combines with J gene TRBJ1-2; D remains unclear. This CDR3 region has 13 residues. The germline V gene encodes CDR1 MNHNY and CDR2 SVGAGI (reference sequence). Trimming took off 6 bases at V and 5 bases at J, with 13 bases between the two ends. The CDR3 region has the DNA TGTGCCAGCAGGACCATAGGAGGGTATGGCTACACCTTC. Protein: CASRTIGGYGYTF.

This chain uses TRBV27 with TRBJ2-3; TRBD2 is a possible D gene (5 bases). The CDR3 has 14 amino acids. V lost 4 bases and J 6 bases, leaving 14 bases between the germline ends. CDR1 and CDR2 from the germline V gene are MNHEY and SMNVEV (reference sequence). The CDR3 DNA sequence: TGTGCCAGCAGTTCTAGCATGCCGTCGGATACGCAGTATTTT. This gives the protein CASSSSMPSDTQYF.

The CDR3 nucleotides are TGTGCCACCAGCCAGGGCCCAGATACGCAGTATTTT. It translates to CATSQGPDTQYF. The V gene is TRBV24-1, the J gene TRBJ2-3; TRBD1 is a possible D gene (5 bases). The V gene's germline CDR1 is KGHDR and CDR2 SFDVKD. V gave up 7 bases and J gave up 4 bases, with 8 bases separating them. The CDR3 totals 12 residues.

This chain joins TRBV10-3 and TRBJ2-7; possible D gene TRBD1, 6 bases. Germline CDR1 is ENHRY and CDR2 is SYGVKD. Trimming took 10 bases from V and 0 from J, leaving 16 bases between them. The CDR3 extends over 14 amino acids. As DNA, the CDR3 is TGTGCCACCAAACAGGACAGTTACTCCTACGAGCAGTACTTC. The encoded protein is CATKQDSYSYEQYF.

This clone has a single count. The gene calls are TRBV5-5 and TRBJ2-7; TRBD2 aligns across 11 bases. The CDR3 has 15 residues. J was trimmed by 6 bases and V by 4 bases; bases with no gene match: 9. The germline V gene has CDR1 SGHKS and CDR2 YYEKEE (reference sequence). DNA for the CDR3: TGTGCCAGCAGCGGGGCGTTAGCGGGGGGGGGCGAGCAGTACTTC. Translation gives CASSGALAGGGEQYF.

The chain has TRBV10-3 and TRBJ2-5, with 10 nucleotides matching TRBD2. The CDR3 is made up of 17 amino acids. Losses at the gene ends were 3 bases for V and 10 bases for J; bases not matched to a gene: 17. The germline V gene encodes CDR1 ENHRY and CDR2 SYGVKD. This chain's CDR3 is CAISDSSGGPAVWDQYF. The CDR3 DNA reads as TGTGCCATCAGTGATTCTAGCGGGGGCCCGGCCGTTTGGGACCAGTACTTC.